This T cell receptor beta chain is drawn from a study of shared clonotypes between healthy human individuals. Evenly divided among several immunoSEQ plates was the genomic DNA of each subset. Clones were read by immunoSEQ multiplex PCR, and TCRdb kept only the in-frame ones, dropping some. The table has approximately 2.3 million clones, 90% to 95% seen once. Study results and caveats: Across subsets, estimated richness was generally greater for naive than for memory populations. When naive CD4 clonotypes were compared across several donors, about 5% were shared.

Trimming took 3 bases from V and 5 from J, leaving 7 bases between them. Germline V CDR1 and CDR2: LNHNV, YYDKDF (reference sequence). The CDR3 runs to 12 residues. In the case of this clone: Its cognate antigen is unknown.

Among the donors, all were Caucasian adults who lived in Nashville, Tennessee. This chain joins TRBV15 and TRBJ1-1, with D unresolved. Sequenced material: naive CD4+ T cells from PBMCs. The sample's subset: CD45RA+ positively selected. The receptor was derived from a man younger than 35 in good health. Some clones in this sample may be carry-over from other donors' samples. This CDR3 reads CATSSARTEAFF. For the CDR3, the DNA is TGTGCCACCAGCAGTGCCAGGACTGAAGCTTTCTTT.